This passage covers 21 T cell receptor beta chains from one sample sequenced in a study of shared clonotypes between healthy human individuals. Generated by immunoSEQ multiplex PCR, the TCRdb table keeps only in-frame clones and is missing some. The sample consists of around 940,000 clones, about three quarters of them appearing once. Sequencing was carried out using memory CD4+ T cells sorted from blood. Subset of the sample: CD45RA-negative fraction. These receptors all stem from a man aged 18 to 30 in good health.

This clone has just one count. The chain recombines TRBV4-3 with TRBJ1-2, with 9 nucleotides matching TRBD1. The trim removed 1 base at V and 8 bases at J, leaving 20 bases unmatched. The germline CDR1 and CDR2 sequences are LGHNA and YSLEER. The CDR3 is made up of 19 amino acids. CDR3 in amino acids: CASSQAPGQGEGKGRGYTF. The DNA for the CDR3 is TGCGCCAGCAGCCAAGCCCCGGGACAGGGTGAAGGGAAGGGAAGGGGCTACACCTTC.

DNA for the CDR3: TGTGCCAGCAGTAGCGCGTTCAGAGAAGGCTCACCCCTCCACTTT. Residues: CASSSAFREGSPLHF. The chain joins TRBV6-5 to TRBJ1-6, with D unresolved. V lost 5 bases, J lost 10 bases, and 18 bases lay in between. The CDR3 extends over 15 amino acids. The germline V gene encodes CDR1 MNHEY and CDR2 SVGAGI.

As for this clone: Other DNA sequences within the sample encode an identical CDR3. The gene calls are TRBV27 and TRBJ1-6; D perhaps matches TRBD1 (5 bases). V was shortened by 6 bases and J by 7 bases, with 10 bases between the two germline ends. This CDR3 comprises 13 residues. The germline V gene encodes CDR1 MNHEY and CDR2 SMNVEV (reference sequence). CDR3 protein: CASRATVNSPLHF. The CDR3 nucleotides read TGTGCCAGCAGGGCGACAGTCAATTCACCCCTCCACTTT.

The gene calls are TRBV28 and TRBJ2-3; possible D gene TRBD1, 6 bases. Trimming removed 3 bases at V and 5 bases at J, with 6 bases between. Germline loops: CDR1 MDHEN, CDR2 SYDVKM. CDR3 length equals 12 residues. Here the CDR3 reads CASSFRGDTQYF. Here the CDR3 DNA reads TGTGCCAGCAGTTTCAGGGGAGATACGCAGTATTTT.

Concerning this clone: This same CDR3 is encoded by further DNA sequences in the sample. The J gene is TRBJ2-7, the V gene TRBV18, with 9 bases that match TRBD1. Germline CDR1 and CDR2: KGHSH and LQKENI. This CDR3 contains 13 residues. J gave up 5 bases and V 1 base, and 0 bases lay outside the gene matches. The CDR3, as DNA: TGTGCCAGCTCACCACGGGACAGGGACGAGCAGTACTTC. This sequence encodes CASSPRDRDEQYF. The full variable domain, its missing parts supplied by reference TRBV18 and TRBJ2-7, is NAGVMQNPRHLVRRRGQEARLRCSPMKGHSHVYWYRQLPEEGLKFMVYLQKENIIDESGMPKERFSAEFPKEGPSILRIQQVVRGDSAAYFCASSPRDRDEQYFGPGTRLTVT.

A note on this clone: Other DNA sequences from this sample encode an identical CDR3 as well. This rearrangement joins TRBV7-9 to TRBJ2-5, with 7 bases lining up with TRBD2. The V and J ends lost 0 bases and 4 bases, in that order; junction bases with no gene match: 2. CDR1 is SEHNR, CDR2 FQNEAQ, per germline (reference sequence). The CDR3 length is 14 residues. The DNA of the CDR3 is TGTGCCAGCAGCTTAGCGGGCGGGGGAGAGACCCAGTACTTC. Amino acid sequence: CASSLAGGGETQYF.

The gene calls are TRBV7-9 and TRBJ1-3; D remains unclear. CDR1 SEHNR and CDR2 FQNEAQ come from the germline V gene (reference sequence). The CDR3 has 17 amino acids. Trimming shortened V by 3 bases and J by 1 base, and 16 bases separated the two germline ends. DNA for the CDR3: TGTGCCAGCAGCTTTCGGGATGGACCCCGGTCTGGAAACACCATATATTTT. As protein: CASSFRDGPRSGNTIYF.

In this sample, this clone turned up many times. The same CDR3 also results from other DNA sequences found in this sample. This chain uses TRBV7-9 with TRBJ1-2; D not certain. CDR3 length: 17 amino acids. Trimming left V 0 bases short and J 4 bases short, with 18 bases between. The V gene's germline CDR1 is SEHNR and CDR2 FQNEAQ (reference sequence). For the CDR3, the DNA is TGTGCCAGCAGCTTAGCCGAAGCCAGGACGGTGATCTATGGCTACACCTTC. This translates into CASSLAEARTVIYGYTF.

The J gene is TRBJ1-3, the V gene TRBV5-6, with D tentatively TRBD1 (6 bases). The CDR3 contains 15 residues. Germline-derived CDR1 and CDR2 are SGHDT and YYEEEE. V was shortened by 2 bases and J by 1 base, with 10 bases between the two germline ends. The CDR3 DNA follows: TGTGCCAGCAGCTTAACAGGGAAATCTGGAAACACCATATATTTT. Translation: CASSLTGKSGNTIYF.

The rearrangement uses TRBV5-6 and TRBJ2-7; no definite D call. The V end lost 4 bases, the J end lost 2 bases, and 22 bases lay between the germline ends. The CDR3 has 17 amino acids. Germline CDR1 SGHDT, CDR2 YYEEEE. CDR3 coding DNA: TGTGCCAGCAGCGCCGACGCCGGCTCCACTCGTACCTACGAGCAGTACTTC. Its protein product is CASSADAGSTRTYEQYF.

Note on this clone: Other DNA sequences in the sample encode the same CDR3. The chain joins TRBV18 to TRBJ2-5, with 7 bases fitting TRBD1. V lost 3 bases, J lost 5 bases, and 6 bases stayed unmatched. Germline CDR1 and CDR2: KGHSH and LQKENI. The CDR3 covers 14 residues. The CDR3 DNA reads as TGTGCCAGCTCACCGACAGGGTCAAGGGAGACCCAGTACTTC. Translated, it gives CASSPTGSRETQYF. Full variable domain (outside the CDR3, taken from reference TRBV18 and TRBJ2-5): NAGVMQNPRHLVRRRGQEARLRCSPMKGHSHVYWYRQLPEEGLKFMVYLQKENIIDESGMPKERFSAEFPKEGPSILRIQQVVRGDSAAYFCASSPTGSRETQYFGPGTRLLVL.

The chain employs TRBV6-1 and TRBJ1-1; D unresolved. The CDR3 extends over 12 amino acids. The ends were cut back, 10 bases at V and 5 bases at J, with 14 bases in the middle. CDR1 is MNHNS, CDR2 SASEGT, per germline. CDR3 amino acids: CATRELGTEAFF. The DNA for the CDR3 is TGTGCCACCAGAGAACTGGGAACTGAAGCTTTCTTT.

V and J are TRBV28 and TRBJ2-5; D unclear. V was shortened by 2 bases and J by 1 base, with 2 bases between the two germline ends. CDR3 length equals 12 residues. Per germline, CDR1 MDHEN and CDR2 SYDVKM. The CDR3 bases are TGTGCCAGCAGTTTAAGCCAAGAGACCCAGTACTTC. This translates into CASSLSQETQYF.

In DNA form, the CDR3 reads TGTGCCAGCAGTGCCATTCGGGGCACTGAAGCTTTCTTT. This gives the protein CASSAIRGTEAFF. The V call is TRBV6-5, the J call TRBJ1-1; no definite D call. The CDR3 spans 13 residues. The germline gives CDR1 MNHEY, CDR2 SVGAGI. V was cut by 5 bases and J by 4 bases, with 11 bases left in between.

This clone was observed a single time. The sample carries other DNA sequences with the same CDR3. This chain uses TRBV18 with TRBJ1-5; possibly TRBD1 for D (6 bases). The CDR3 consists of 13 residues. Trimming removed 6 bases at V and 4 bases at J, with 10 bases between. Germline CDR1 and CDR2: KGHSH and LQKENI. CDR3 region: CASSPGQNQPQHF. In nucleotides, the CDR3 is TGTGCCAGCTCCCCCGGACAGAATCAGCCCCAGCATTTT.

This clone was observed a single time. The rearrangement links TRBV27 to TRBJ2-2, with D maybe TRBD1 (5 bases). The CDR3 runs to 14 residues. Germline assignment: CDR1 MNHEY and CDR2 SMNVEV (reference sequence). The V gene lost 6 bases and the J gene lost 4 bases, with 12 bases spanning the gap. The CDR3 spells CASSSGFATGELFF. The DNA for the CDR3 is TGTGCCAGCAGCTCAGGGTTTGCCACCGGGGAGCTGTTTTTT.

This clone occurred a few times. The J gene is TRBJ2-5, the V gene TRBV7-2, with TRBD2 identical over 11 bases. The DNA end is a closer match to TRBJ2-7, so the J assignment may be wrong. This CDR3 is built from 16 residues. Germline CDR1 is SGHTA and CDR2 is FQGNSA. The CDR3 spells CASSLEGTSGAYEQYF. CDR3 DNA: TGTGCCAGCAGCTTAGAGGGGACTAGCGGCGCCTACGAGCAGTACTTC.

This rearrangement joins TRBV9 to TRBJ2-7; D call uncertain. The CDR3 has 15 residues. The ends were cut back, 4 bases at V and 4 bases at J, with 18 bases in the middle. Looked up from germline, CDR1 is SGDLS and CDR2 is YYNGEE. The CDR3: CASSLRPLSSYEQYF. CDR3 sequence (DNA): TGTGCCAGCAGCCTTCGTCCGCTCAGCTCTTACGAGCAGTACTTC.

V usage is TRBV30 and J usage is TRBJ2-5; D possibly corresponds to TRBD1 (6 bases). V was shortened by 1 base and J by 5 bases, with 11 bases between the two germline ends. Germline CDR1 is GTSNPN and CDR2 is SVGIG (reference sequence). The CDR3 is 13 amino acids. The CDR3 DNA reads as TGTGCCTGGAGTGGGGGGCATGACGAGACCCAGTACTTC. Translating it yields CAWSGGHDETQYF.

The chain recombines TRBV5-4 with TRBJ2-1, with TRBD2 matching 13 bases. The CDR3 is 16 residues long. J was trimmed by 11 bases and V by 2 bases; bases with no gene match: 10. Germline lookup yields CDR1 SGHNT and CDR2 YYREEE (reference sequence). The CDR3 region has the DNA TGTGCCAGCAGCTTAGCCGGGACTAGCGGGATATTAAAGCAGTTCTTC. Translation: CASSLAGTSGILKQFF.

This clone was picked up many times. The DNA of the CDR3 is TGTGCCAGCAGTCGGGAGACTGAAGCTTTCTTT. This gives the protein CASSRETEAFF. The chain uses TRBV6-6 and TRBJ1-1; D call uncertain. CDR3 length: 11 residues. Germline assignment: CDR1 MNHNY and CDR2 SVGAGI (reference sequence). The V end lost 5 bases, the J end lost 5 bases, and 6 bases lay between the germline ends.